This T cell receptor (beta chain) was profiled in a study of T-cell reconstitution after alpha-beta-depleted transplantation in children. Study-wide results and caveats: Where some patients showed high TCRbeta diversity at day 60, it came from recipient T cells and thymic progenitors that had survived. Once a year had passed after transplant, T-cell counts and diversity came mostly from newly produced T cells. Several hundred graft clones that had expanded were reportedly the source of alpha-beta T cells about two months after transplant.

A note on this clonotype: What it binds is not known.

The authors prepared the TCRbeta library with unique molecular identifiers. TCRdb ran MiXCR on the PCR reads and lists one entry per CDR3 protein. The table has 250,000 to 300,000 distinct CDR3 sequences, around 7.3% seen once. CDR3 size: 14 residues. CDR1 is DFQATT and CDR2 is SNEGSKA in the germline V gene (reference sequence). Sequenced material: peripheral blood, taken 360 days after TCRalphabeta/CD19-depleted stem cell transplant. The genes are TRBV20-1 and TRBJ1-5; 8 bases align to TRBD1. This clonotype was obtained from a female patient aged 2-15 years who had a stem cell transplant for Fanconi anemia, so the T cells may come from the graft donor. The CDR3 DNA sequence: TGCAGCGTCGGACAGGGTAAAGGAGGGCAGCCCCAGCATTTT. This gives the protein CSVGQGKGGQPQHF.